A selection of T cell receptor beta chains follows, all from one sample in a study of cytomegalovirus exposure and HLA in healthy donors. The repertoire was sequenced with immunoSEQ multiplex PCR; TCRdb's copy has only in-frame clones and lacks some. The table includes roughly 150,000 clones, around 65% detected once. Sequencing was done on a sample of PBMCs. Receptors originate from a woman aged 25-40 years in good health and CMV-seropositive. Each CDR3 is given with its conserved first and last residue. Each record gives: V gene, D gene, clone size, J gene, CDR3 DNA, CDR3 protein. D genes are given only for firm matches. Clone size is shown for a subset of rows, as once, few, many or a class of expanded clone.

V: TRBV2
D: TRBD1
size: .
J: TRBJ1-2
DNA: TGTGCCAGCAGACTGGACAGGGGGCGGTCGAACTATGGCTACACCTTC
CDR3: CASRLDRGRSNYGYTF

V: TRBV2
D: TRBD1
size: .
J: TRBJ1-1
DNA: TGTGCCAGCAGTGAGACAGGGGCGAATCTGGATTCTGAAGCTTTCTTT
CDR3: CASSETGANLDSEAFF

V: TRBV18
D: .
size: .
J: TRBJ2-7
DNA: TGTGCCAGCTCACCAGCGCGGTCCAGCTCCTACGAGCAGTACTTC
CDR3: CASSPARSSSYEQYF

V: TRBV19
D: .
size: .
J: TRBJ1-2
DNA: TGTGCCAGTAGTAGCTCAGGGAGGCGGAGCTACACCTTC
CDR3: CASSSSGRRSYTF

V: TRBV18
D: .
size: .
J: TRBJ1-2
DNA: TGTGCCAGCTCACCACCGTTGGGGCGCGCTGATGGCTACACCTTC
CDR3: CASSPPLGRADGYTF

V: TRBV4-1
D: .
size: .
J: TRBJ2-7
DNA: TGCGCCAGCAGCCAAGAGCGTTATAGCTCCTACGAGCAGTACTTC
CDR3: CASSQERYSSYEQYF

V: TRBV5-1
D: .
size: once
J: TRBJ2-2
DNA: TGCGCCAGCAGTCGCGAAGTCCCCACCGGGGAGCTGTTTTTT
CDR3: CASSREVPTGELFF

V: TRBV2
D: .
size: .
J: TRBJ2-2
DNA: TGTGCCAGCAGTCTCTATAGCTCGAACACCGGGGAGCTGTTTTTT
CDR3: CASSLYSSNTGELFF

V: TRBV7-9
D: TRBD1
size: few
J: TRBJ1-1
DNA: TGTGCCAGCAGCACCCGACAGGGGTCCACTGAAGCTTTCTTT
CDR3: CASSTRQGSTEAFF

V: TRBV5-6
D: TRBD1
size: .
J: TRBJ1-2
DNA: TGTGCCAGCAGCGCCACAGACAGGGGGCCGCTACAACTCACCTTC
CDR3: CASSATDRGPLQLTF

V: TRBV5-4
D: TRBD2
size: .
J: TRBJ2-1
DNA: TGTGCCAGCAGCCCGGGAGGGCGTGCCTACAATGAGCAGTTCTTC
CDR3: CASSPGGRAYNEQFF